The clone carrying this T cell receptor beta chain was observed a single time. Antigen specificity is unknown. Trimming shortened V by 3 bases and J by 4 bases, and 10 bases separated the two germline ends. CDR3 size: 14 residues. Germline V gene lookup returns CDR1 KGHDR and CDR2 SFDVKD. This sample is drawn from a study of CD8+CD57+ T cells in acquired aplastic anemia. Study observations and caveats: The study identified 25 to 30 CD8+ CDR3 sequences shared by patients and controls. Patients and controls had CD8+ Simpson's diversity values that were not significantly distinct.

Patients chosen for sequencing had shown CD8+CD57+ cell expansion by flow cytometry. Severe acquired aplastic anemia was present in all patients. Genomic DNA, the template, was used for profiling of the TCR beta VDJ and CDR3. TCRdb independently ran MiXCR on the reads; one entry per CDR3 protein. The sample consists of roughly 80,000 distinct CDR3 sequences, around 70% of them appearing once. The V and J genes are TRBV24-1 and TRBJ2-3; tentatively, D is TRBD2 (5 bases). The material sequenced was sorted CD4+, CD8+, or CD8+CD57+ T cells (not recorded which) from PBMCs. The clonotype comes from a human donor with aplastic anemia. In DNA form, the CDR3 reads TGTGCCACCAGTGATCCGAACGGGGCAGATACGCAGTATTTT. Its protein product is CATSDPNGADTQYF.